The sample holds many counts of the clone carrying this TCR beta chain. Its antigen is not identified. This sample is drawn from a study of T-cell reconstitution after alpha-beta-depleted transplantation in children. The CDR3 is 14 amino acids. Germline V gives CDR1 MNHEY, CDR2 SVGAGI. V lost 4 bases to trimming and J lost 2 bases, with 12 bases between them. Preparation of the TCRbeta library involved a method that used unique molecular identifiers. In TCRdb, the PCR reads were re-called with MiXCR into one record per CDR3 protein. The sample includes around 450,000 distinct CDR3 sequences, roughly a tenth of them seen just once. General study points: Reported findings indicate that, about two months after transplant, alpha-beta T cells came from several hundred expanded clones, which were derived from non-depleted graft cells. Fresh T-cell production supplied most of the T-cell counts and diversity seen one year after transplant. After transplant, high TCRbeta diversity at day 60 in some patients arose from surviving recipient T cells and thymic progenitors.

The chain recombines TRBV6-5 with TRBJ2-7; D gene uncertain. The receptor was derived from a child aged 2 to 10 with inherited bone marrow failure, due to receive a stem cell transplant. The sample here was PBMCs, taken before TCRalphabeta/CD19-depleted stem cell transplant. In nucleotides, the CDR3 is TGTGCCAGCAGTTTGACCTTAGGGACCTACGAGCAGTACTTC. Its translation: CASSLTLGTYEQYF.